A single sample gave rise to the 7 T cell receptor beta chains below, sequenced in a study of blood T cell repertoires in COVID-19. Libraries were prepared by immunoSEQ multiplex PCR; TCRdb keeps only in-frame clonotypes and omits some of them. The sample gives around 270,000 clones, 65% to 85% of which show up once; around 16% is in the top ten. The sample was peripheral blood. All receptors come from a person aged 70 to 80 with COVID-19, enrolled during active disease.

V gene TRBV15 combines with J gene TRBJ2-3; the D is unclear. The CDR3 sequence is 14 residues long. Trimming removed 1 base from V and 6 bases from J, with 11 bases in between. Per the germline V gene, CDR1 is LNHNV and CDR2 is YYDKDF (reference sequence). Here the CDR3 DNA reads TGTGCCACCAGCAGAGTTGAGGAGAGGGATACGCAGTATTTT. This translates into CATSRVEERDTQYF. Full variable domain (missing parts from reference TRBV15 and TRBJ2-3): DAMVIQNPRYQVTQFGKPVTLSCSQTLNHNVMYWYQQKSSQAPKLLFHYYDKDFNNEADTPDNFQSRRPNTSFCFLDIRSPGLGDTAMYLCATSRVEERDTQYFGPGTRLTVL.

This chain uses TRBV28 with TRBJ1-2; D is undetermined. The CDR3 totals 12 residues. CDR1 and CDR2 (germline): MDHEN, SYDVKM. Trimming pared 6 bases from V and 4 bases from J, leaving 9 bases between. CDR3 in amino acids: CASSYLSYGYTF. DNA of the CDR3: TGTGCCAGCAGCTACCTCTCCTATGGCTACACCTTC.

In this sample, this clone turned up once. The V and J genes are TRBV19 and TRBJ1-6; TRBD1 matches at 7 bases. The CDR3 contains 14 residues. After removal of 3 bases from V and 6 bases from J, the junction contained 2 bases not matched to a gene. The germline V gene encodes CDR1 LNHDA and CDR2 SQIVND (reference sequence). CDR3 nucleotides: TGTGCCAGTAGTATCGGGGACAGTAATTCACCCCTCCACTTT. Its protein product is CASSIGDSNSPLHF. The full variable domain, in which reference TRBV19 and TRBJ1-6 provide the parts outside the CDR3, is DGGITQSPKYLFRKEGQNVTLSCEQNLNHDAMYWYRQDPGQGLRLIYYSQIVNDFQKGDIAEGYSVSREKKESFPLTVTSAQKNPTAFYLCASSIGDSNSPLHFGNGTRLTVT.

V gene TRBV7-7 combines with J gene TRBJ2-1; 8 bases agree with TRBD2. This CDR3 comprises 16 residues. J gave up 3 bases and V 5 bases, and 9 bases lay outside the gene matches. CDR1 and CDR2 (germline): SSHAT, FNYEAQ (reference sequence). The CDR3 region has the DNA TGTGCCAGCAGCCCTTTCGGGGGGGCGGTCTACAATGAGCAGTTCTTC. Translation gives CASSPFGGAVYNEQFF.

This chain connects TRBV18 to TRBJ1-5; the D gene is possibly TRBD1 (6 bases). The CDR3 is 15 residues long. The germline V gene encodes CDR1 KGHSH and CDR2 LQKENI. V was cut by 6 bases and J by 2 bases, with 14 bases left in between. The CDR3 reads CASSQGHAGNQPQHF. DNA of the CDR3: TGTGCCAGCTCGCAGGGACACGCGGGCAATCAGCCCCAGCATTTT.

The chain employs TRBV28 and TRBJ1-2; D uncertain. The CDR3 runs 13 residues. The V gene lost 3 bases and the J gene lost 3 bases, with 8 bases spanning the gap. CDR1 and CDR2 (germline): MDHEN, SYDVKM. This chain's CDR3 is CASSLGSYYGYTF. CDR3 DNA sequence: TGTGCCAGCAGTTTGGGCTCGTACTATGGCTACACCTTC.

The rearrangement links TRBV7-2 to TRBJ1-1; tentatively, D is TRBD1 (6 bases). Trimming shortened V by 5 bases and J by 2 bases, and 18 bases separated the two germline ends. The CDR3 runs to 16 residues. Germline values: CDR1 SGHTA, CDR2 FQGNSA. The CDR3: CASSERGGRTNTEAFF. DNA of the CDR3: TGTGCCAGCAGCGAAAGGGGGGGCCGCACCAACACTGAAGCTTTCTTT. Full variable domain (remainder filled in from reference TRBV7-2 and TRBJ1-1): GAGVSQSPSNKVTEKGKDVELRCDPISGHTALYWYRQSLGQGLEFLIYFQGNSAPDKSGLPSDRFSAERTGGSVSTLTIQRTQQEDSAVYLCASSERGGRTNTEAFFGQGTRLTVV.